This passage covers 16 T cell receptor beta chains from one sample sequenced in a study of identical twins. One entry per CDR3 protein results from TCRdb running MiXCR on the 5' RACE reads. This table holds 250,000 to 350,000 distinct CDR3 sequences, 6.5% to 9.5% found once. These records were also assigned to another study, of yellow fever vaccine responses in identical twins.

The sample comprised memory (CD45RO+) T cells sorted from blood. These receptors were taken from a woman between 18 and 29 years old in good health.

This chain connects TRBV12-5 to TRBJ2-3, with D possibly TRBD2 on 7 matching bases. CDR3 length: 15 amino acids. The ends were cut back, 3 bases at V and 0 bases at J, with 10 bases in the middle. CDR1 LGHNT and CDR2 FRNRAP come from the germline V gene. The CDR3 region has the DNA TGTGCTAGTGGTTTACGGGGGGCGAGCACAGATACGCAGTATTTT. This encodes CASGLRGASTDTQYF.

This chain joins TRBV6-2 or TRBV6-3 and TRBJ2-7; 7 nucleotides agree with TRBD2. The CDR3 spans 15 residues. Germline V gene data show CDR1 as MNHEY and CDR2 as SVGEGT. The junction had 14 bases not matched to a gene; V was cut back by 10 bases and J by 2 bases. CDR3 region: CATSLSSGGAYEQYF. For the CDR3, the DNA is TGTGCCACCTCTTTGAGTTCGGGGGGAGCCTACGAGCAGTACTTC.

This clonotype has ten or more counts. V and J are TRBV5-1 and TRBJ2-7, with a tentative D call TRBD2 (6 bases). The CDR3 covers 14 residues. V was pared by 6 bases and J by 1 base, with 14 bases between. Germline V gene lookup returns CDR1 SGHRS and CDR2 YFSETQ. CDR3 coding DNA: TGCGCCAGCATGTGGAGGGGAAAATCCTACGAGCAGTACGTC. Translation: CASMWRGKSYEQYV.

There are a few counts of this clonotype. This chain links TRBV7-6 with TRBJ1-5, with D tentatively TRBD1 (5 bases). Germline-derived CDR1 and CDR2 are SGHVS and FNYEAQ. The CDR3 loop spans 16 amino acids. Trimming removed 1 base at V and 6 bases at J, with 16 bases between. The CDR3 nucleotides are TGTGCCAGCAGCTTAGGTACGGTGGGAACAGGTCAGCCCCAGCATTTT. Encoded protein: CASSLGTVGTGQPQHF.

This clonotype was observed at least ten times. The chain combines TRBV7-2 with TRBJ1-5; D unclear. In germline, CDR1 is SGHTA, CDR2 FQGNSA. The CDR3 consists of 15 residues. The V end was cut by 2 bases, the J end by 3 bases, with 11 bases between. Written as DNA, the CDR3 is TGTGCCAGCAGCTTAATAACGTCCATCAATCAGCCCCAGCATTTT. Translating it yields CASSLITSINQPQHF.

This clonotype has a count of ten or more. This chain uses TRBV12-3 or TRBV12-4 with TRBJ1-1; TRBD1 aligns across 7 bases. The length of the CDR3 is 15 residues. The V segment lost 6 bases and the J segment 3 bases; nucleotides outside the gene matches: 10. For the CDR3, the DNA is TGTGCCAGCAGCTATCGACAGGGTGCGGACACTGAAGCTTTCTTT. It specifies CASSYRQGADTEAFF.

About this clonotype itself: The junction differs from germline at one of its ends, possibly a read error. The genes are TRBV7-7 and TRBJ1-3, with TRBD1 as a possible D gene (5 bases). Germline V gives CDR1 SSHAT, CDR2 FNYEAQ (reference sequence). This CDR3 spans 15 amino acids. CDR3 amino acids: CASSLGGGTGSTIYF. CDR3 sequence (DNA): TGTGCCAGCAGCTTAGGCGGGGGAACGGGAAGCACCATATATTTT.

The rearrangement joins TRBV6-1 to TRBJ1-4; TRBD1 agrees at 7 bases. This CDR3 is built from 13 residues. Germline CDR1 and CDR2: MNHNS and SASEGT. V trimming: 7 bases; J trimming: 7 bases; junction bases outside the gene matches: 6. In DNA form, the CDR3 reads TGTGCCAGCAAGAGCAGGGGGTTTGAAAAACTGTTTTTT. Its protein product is CASKSRGFEKLFF.

The J gene is TRBJ1-1, the V gene TRBV14; D not certain. This CDR3 comprises 15 residues. Trimming shortened V by 1 base and J by 5 bases, and 14 bases separated the two germline ends. CDR1 and CDR2 from the germline V gene are SGHDN and FVKESK. CDR3 region: CASSQGLQGGTEAFF. The CDR3 region has the DNA TGTGCCAGCAGCCAAGGACTCCAAGGAGGGACTGAAGCTTTCTTT.

The V gene is TRBV6-5, the J gene TRBJ1-2; 9 positions match TRBD1. The ends lost 5 bases at V and 3 bases at J; junction bases unmatched: 10. Germline CDR1 is MNHEY and CDR2 is SVGAGI. The CDR3 sequence is 16 residues long. The chain's CDR3 is CASSVLPGQGDYGYTF. The DNA of the CDR3 is TGTGCCAGCAGTGTACTTCCGGGACAGGGTGACTATGGCTACACCTTC.

In its sample, this clonotype was seen once. The chain employs TRBV28 and TRBJ2-5, with D possibly called TRBD1 or TRBD2 (5 bases each). This CDR3 is built from 14 residues. CDR1 MDHEN and CDR2 SYDVKM come from the germline V gene. Between the trimmed V and J ends, which lost 4 bases and 4 bases, there was a span of 13 bases. CDR3 sequence: CASSWGRNVETQYF. The CDR3 DNA is TGTGCCAGCAGTTGGGGACGGAACGTAGAGACCCAGTACTTC.

This chain links TRBV6-1 with TRBJ1-4; the match to TRBD1 covers 7 bases. The CDR3 totals 14 residues. Trimming cost V 5 bases and J 5 bases; bases outside gene matches: 5. Germline CDR1 MNHNS, CDR2 SASEGT. In DNA, the CDR3 is TGTGCCAGCAGTAGGGACAGAGAGAATGAAAAACTGTTTTTT. It specifies CASSRDRENEKLFF.

This clonotype was seen only a few times. This chain connects TRBV6-5 to TRBJ1-2, with D perhaps matching TRBD1 (5 bases). CDR1 and CDR2 (germline): MNHEY, SVGAGI. The CDR3 spans 14 residues. V lost 8 bases to trimming and J lost 4 bases, with 17 bases between them. The CDR3 DNA reads as TGTGCCAGCGTTGGGGACTACTCGGGCTATGGCTACACCTTC. It yields the protein CASVGDYSGYGYTF.

This clonotype was counted at least ten times. The chain uses TRBV25-1 and TRBJ1-4, with TRBD1 identical over 7 bases. The CDR3 loop spans 15 amino acids. Trimming at V came to 5 bases and at J to 5 bases, leaving 8 bases not matched to a gene. In germline, CDR1 is MGHDK, CDR2 SYGVNS. CDR3 residues: CASSMTGSRNEKLFF. The CDR3, as DNA: TGTGCCAGCAGTATGACAGGGTCCAGGAATGAAAAACTGTTTTTT.

This clonotype was counted a single time. This may be a read error, as it is one base from a much larger clone. The chain combines TRBV13 with TRBJ2-2; 9 bases are shared with TRBD1. The CDR3 runs 16 residues. Germline assignment: CDR1 PRHDT and CDR2 FYEKMQ (reference sequence). Here the CDR3 reads CASILRGQGHTRELFF. CDR3 bases: TGTGCCAGCATCCTCCGAGGACAGGGGCACACCAGGGAGCTGTTTTTT.

The CDR3 nucleotides read TGCAGTGCTAACCACCCCGGGACAGGTGTAGAGACCCAGTACTTC. Protein: CSANHPGTGVETQYF. The rearrangement links TRBV20-1 to TRBJ2-5; 8 bases align to TRBD1. Trimming cost V 4 bases and J 4 bases; bases outside gene matches: 11. The length of the CDR3 is 15 residues. Germline V gives CDR1 DFQATT, CDR2 SNEGSKA (reference sequence).